Shown below are 22 T cell receptor beta chains from a single sample sequenced in a study of graft-versus-host responses after intestinal transplantation. The protocol was immunoSEQ multiplex PCR, while the TCRdb copy is restricted to in-frame clones and leaves out a portion. Of about 71,000 clones listed, just under 95% are singletons. For these receptors, no antigen is known. The input for sequencing was unstimulated CD8+ T cells sorted from spleen or lymph node cells, taken before intestinal transplant. The receptors here all came from a human donor who received an intestinal transplant.

This clone appeared once. The CDR3 region has the DNA TGTGCCAGCAGTCAGGGACAGTTGCAAGAGACCCAGTACTTC. It yields the protein CASSQGQLQETQYF. V and J are TRBV28 and TRBJ2-5; TRBD1 agrees at 7 bases. The CDR3 loop spans 14 amino acids. V lost 5 bases and J lost 2; bases outside the gene matches: 5. CDR1 is MDHEN and CDR2 is SYDVKM in the germline V gene.

The chain recombines TRBV6-6 with TRBJ2-2, with D possibly being TRBD2 (6 bases). The germline V gene encodes CDR1 MNHNY and CDR2 SVGAGI (reference sequence). CDR3 length: 14 residues. V gave up 8 bases and J gave up 1 base, with 11 bases separating them. The chain's CDR3 is CASGRDWNTGELFF. The CDR3, as DNA: TGTGCCAGCGGCCGGGACTGGAACACCGGGGAGCTGTTTTTT.

The V and J genes are TRBV13 and TRBJ2-3; 9 positions agree with TRBD2. The germline V gene encodes CDR1 PRHDT and CDR2 FYEKMQ (reference sequence). The CDR3 has 14 residues. V lost 1 base to trimming and J lost 11 bases; unmatched junction nucleotides: 7. The CDR3 sequence: CASSLEASGMEQYF. Here the CDR3 DNA reads TGTGCCAGCAGCTTAGAAGCTAGCGGGATGGAGCAGTATTTT. Full variable domain (outside the CDR3, taken from reference TRBV13 and TRBJ2-3): AAGVIQSPRHLIKEKRETATLKCYPIPRHDTVYWYQQGPGQDPQFLISFYEKMQSDKGSIPDRFSAQQFSDYHSELNMSSLELGDSALYFCASSLEASGMEQYFGPGTRLTVL.

The chain carries TRBV19 and TRBJ2-1; 9 bases fit TRBD1. V trimming: 10 bases; J trimming: 4 bases; junction bases outside the gene matches: 8. CDR3 length: 14 amino acids. Germline loops: CDR1 LNHDA, CDR2 SQIVND (reference sequence). In DNA, the CDR3 is TGTGCCATCAACGGGACAGGGTTTTACAATGAGCAGTTCTTC. It is translated as CAINGTGFYNEQFF.

This chain uses TRBV6-1 with TRBJ2-1; 8 positions match TRBD1. The CDR3 sequence is 15 residues long. The V gene's germline CDR1 is MNHNS and CDR2 SASEGT. Unmatched junction bases numbered 8, after V lost 7 bases and J lost 3 bases. This CDR3 reads CASTEDTGGYNEQFF. In DNA, the CDR3 is TGTGCCAGCACCGAAGACACAGGGGGCTACAATGAGCAGTTCTTC.

V and J are TRBV11-3 and TRBJ2-5, with 16 nucleotides matching TRBD2. The V segment lost 5 bases and the J segment 5 bases; nucleotides outside the gene matches: 2. There are 15 residues in the CDR3. The germline CDR1 and CDR2 sequences are SGHNT and YENEEA. The CDR3: CASSPGLAGGETQYF. In DNA, the CDR3 is TGTGCCAGCAGCCCGGGACTAGCGGGGGGGGAGACCCAGTACTTC.

This rearrangement joins TRBV6-1 to TRBJ1-6; a weak D match, TRBD1 (5 bases). V gave up 3 bases and J gave up 7 bases, with 13 bases separating them. Germline V gene sequence: CDR1 MNHNS, CDR2 SASEGT. The CDR3 contains 15 residues. CDR3: CASSDNQGWNSPLHF. CDR3 coding DNA: TGTGCCAGCAGTGATAATCAGGGTTGGAATTCACCCCTCCACTTT.

V is TRBV13 and J is TRBJ2-3; the match to TRBD2 covers 10 bases. The germline CDR1 and CDR2 sequences are PRHDT and FYEKMQ (reference sequence). The CDR3 has 14 residues. Trimming at V came to 2 bases and at J to 12 bases, leaving 8 bases not matched to a gene. This CDR3 is CASSLPTSGNKQYF. CDR3 DNA: TGTGCCAGCAGCTTACCAACTAGCGGGAATAAACAGTATTTT. Combining the CDR3 with reference TRBV13 and TRBJ2-3 gives the whole variable domain AAGVIQSPRHLIKEKRETATLKCYPIPRHDTVYWYQQGPGQDPQFLISFYEKMQSDKGSIPDRFSAQQFSDYHSELNMSSLELGDSALYFCASSLPTSGNKQYFGPGTRLTVL.

V and J are TRBV5-4 and TRBJ2-1; the D is unclear. This CDR3 contains 11 residues. V lost 6 bases and J lost 9, with 10 bases in between. Per germline, CDR1 SGHNT and CDR2 YYREEE (reference sequence). Written as DNA, the CDR3 is TGTGCCAGCACTCGGAGAGGTGAGCAGTTCTTC. Translating gives CASTRRGEQFF.

The chain joins TRBV23-1 to TRBJ2-3, with 8 nucleotides matching TRBD1. TRBV23-1 is an ORF; its function is uncertain. This CDR3 has 15 residues. The ends lost 4 bases at V and 2 bases at J; junction bases unmatched: 5. The CDR3 DNA is TGCGCCAGCAGTCGGAGACAGGGGCTCACAGATACGCAGTATTTT. Its protein product is CASSRRQGLTDTQYF.

V is TRBV6-1 and J is TRBJ1-2; D is ambiguous. The CDR3 totals 13 residues. The germline CDR1 and CDR2 sequences are MNHNS and SASEGT. Trimming stripped 6 bases from V and 3 bases from J, with 11 bases between. CDR3 amino acids: CASSAGVDYGYTF. Written as DNA, the CDR3 is TGTGCCAGCAGCGCCGGGGTGGACTATGGCTACACCTTC.

This chain uses TRBV29-1 with TRBJ2-7; 7 bases line up with TRBD1. The CDR3 totals 13 residues. Germline assignment: CDR1 SQVTM and CDR2 ANQGSEA. The V and J ends lost 6 bases and 5 bases, in that order; junction bases with no gene match: 10. This chain's CDR3 is CSVDNSGTDEQYF. The CDR3, as DNA: TGCAGCGTAGATAATTCAGGGACAGACGAGCAGTACTTC.

The CDR3 protein is CASSPRGSHQETQYF. Written as DNA, the CDR3 is TGTGCCAGCAGCCCCCGGGGCAGCCACCAAGAGACCCAGTACTTC. V is TRBV13 and J is TRBJ2-5; D is tentatively TRBD1 or TRBD2 (5 bases each). The CDR3 runs 15 residues. Trimming took off 5 bases at V and 0 bases at J, with 13 bases between the two ends. Germline CDR1 PRHDT, CDR2 FYEKMQ (reference sequence).

The V call is TRBV19, the J call TRBJ2-3; 11 bases agree with TRBD1. The germline CDR1 and CDR2 sequences are LNHDA and SQIVND (reference sequence). CDR3 length equals 15 residues. The V gene end was trimmed by 5 bases and the J gene end by 4 bases; junction bases not matched to a gene: 5. The CDR3 DNA follows: TGTGCCAGTAGTCGGACAGGGGGCTTCGCAGATACGCAGTATTTT. It translates to CASSRTGGFADTQYF.

The rearrangement uses TRBV7-9 and TRBJ2-3; TRBD2 agrees at 11 bases. The CDR3 spans 15 residues. Trimming cost V 3 bases and J 3 bases; bases outside gene matches: 2. Germline V gives CDR1 SEHNR, CDR2 FQNEAQ (reference sequence). CDR3 sequence (DNA): TGTGCCAGCAGCTTCTTAGCGGGAGGGACAGATACGCAGTATTTT. It specifies CASSFLAGGTDTQYF.

This clone occurred once. The chain has TRBV7-3 and TRBJ2-3; TRBD1 agrees at 7 bases. Per the germline V gene, CDR1 is SGHTA and CDR2 is FQGTGA. Unmatched junction bases numbered 3, after V lost 5 bases and J lost 4 bases. This CDR3 is 13 amino acids long. The CDR3 loop is CASSRGGADTQYF. The CDR3 bases are TGTGCCAGCAGCAGAGGGGGCGCAGATACGCAGTATTTT.

The chain is built from TRBV19 and TRBJ2-1, with TRBD2 as a possible D gene (6 bases). The CDR3 is made up of 14 amino acids. V was cut by 5 bases and J by 4 bases, with 12 bases left in between. Looked up from germline, CDR1 is LNHDA and CDR2 is SQIVND (reference sequence). The DNA for the CDR3 is TGTGCCAGTAGTCCATACGCGGGGTACAATGAGCAGTTCTTC. Translation: CASSPYAGYNEQFF. Using reference TRBV19 and TRBJ2-1 for the parts outside the CDR3, the full variable domain is DGGITQSPKYLFRKEGQNVTLSCEQNLNHDAMYWYRQDPGQGLRLIYYSQIVNDFQKGDIAEGYSVSREKKESFPLTVTSAQKNPTAFYLCASSPYAGYNEQFFGPGTRLTVL.

V gene TRBV7-4 combines with J gene TRBJ2-2; D uncertain. Trimming took off 5 bases at V and 3 bases at J, with 16 bases between the two ends. There are 16 residues in the CDR3. Germline assignment: CDR1 SGHVT and CDR2 SQSDAQ. The DNA of the CDR3 is TGTGCCAGCAGCCACGACAAGGGTGGAGACACCGGGGAGCTGTTTTTT. Its translation: CASSHDKGGDTGELFF.

The V call is TRBV15, the J call TRBJ2-6, with TRBD1 matching 8 bases. The V gene's germline CDR1 is LNHNV and CDR2 YYDKDF (reference sequence). The CDR3 has 15 amino acids. J lost 13 bases, V lost 5 bases, and 13 bases had no gene match. CDR3 nucleotide sequence: TGTGCCACCAGCCCTCAGGTGGGGACAGGTTTGGTCCTGACTTTC. Translation: CATSPQVGTGLVLTF.

The CDR3 spells CASNPTGAYSNQPQHF. Here the CDR3 DNA reads TGTGCCAGCAATCCGACAGGGGCATATAGCAATCAGCCCCAGCATTTT. The chain uses TRBV28 and TRBJ1-5; 8 bases agree with TRBD1. CDR1 and CDR2 (germline): MDHEN, SYDVKM. The CDR3 is 16 amino acids. After removal of 7 bases from V and 0 bases from J, the junction contained 8 bases not matched to a gene.

The CDR3: CASRSPGLAGYAGELFF. DNA for the CDR3: TGTGCCAGCAGATCTCCGGGACTAGCGGGATACGCCGGGGAGCTGTTTTTT. The chain employs TRBV21-1 and TRBJ2-2; the table assigns TRBD2, which was not confirmed against the DNA. TRBV21-1 corresponds to a pseudogene. This CDR3 is 17 amino acids long.

The rearrangement links TRBV9 to TRBJ2-2; 7 bases are shared with TRBD1. The germline gives CDR1 SGDLS, CDR2 YYNGEE. The CDR3 contains 17 residues. The V gene end was trimmed by 3 bases and the J gene end by 6 bases; junction bases not matched to a gene: 14. CDR3 sequence: CASSAVTGMGVAGELFF. The CDR3 nucleotides are TGTGCCAGCAGCGCTGTGACAGGGATGGGAGTTGCCGGGGAGCTGTTTTTT.